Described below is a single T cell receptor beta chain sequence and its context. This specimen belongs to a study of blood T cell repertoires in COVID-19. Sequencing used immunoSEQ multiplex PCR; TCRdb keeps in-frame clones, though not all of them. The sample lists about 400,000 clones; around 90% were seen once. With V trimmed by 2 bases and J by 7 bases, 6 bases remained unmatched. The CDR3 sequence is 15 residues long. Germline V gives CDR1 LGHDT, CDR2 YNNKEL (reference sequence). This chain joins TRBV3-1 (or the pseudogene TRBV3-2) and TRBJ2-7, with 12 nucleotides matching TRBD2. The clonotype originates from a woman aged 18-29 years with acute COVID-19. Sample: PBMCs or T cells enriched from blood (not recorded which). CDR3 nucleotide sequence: TGTGCCAGCAGCCAACAGACTAGCGGGAGTCGGGAGCAGTACTTC. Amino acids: CASSQQTSGSREQYF.